The entry below gives a single TCR beta chain sequence along with its context. TCRdb processed the 5' RACE reads anew with MiXCR; each CDR3 protein has one entry. The sample comprises about 80,000 distinct CDR3 sequences, approximately 18% of which are singletons, and 5.5% to 7% rests with the top ten. The data are from a study of spatial heterogeneity in lung cancer. V lost 4 bases and J 1 base, leaving 15 bases between the germline ends. The CDR3 spans 16 residues. Germline loops: CDR1 SGHTA, CDR2 FQGNSA. Time point meaning: sample taken at primary tumor resection. From tumor, nontumor lung or frozen PBMC, whole RNA was taken unsorted for sequencing.

The input for sequencing was PBMCs, taken at surgery. The chain combines TRBV7-2 with TRBJ2-3; D remains ambiguous. This TCR was sampled from a male donor with early-stage non-small cell lung cancer. CDR3 DNA: TGTGCCAGCAGCTCCCTTGGAAGAGGCGGCACAGATACGCAGTATTTT. This gives the protein CASSSLGRGGTDTQYF.